The text below deals with one T cell receptor beta chain. It has no known antigen specificity. Base qualities are not at hand, and no much larger clone is one base apart. Collaborating institutions collected whole blood in K2EDTA tubes following their own protocols. For TCRbeta analysis, collaborators shipped samples as frozen whole blood, isolated PBMCs, or DNA extracted from either of those sample types. TCRbeta CDR3 regions were amplified from genomic DNA by means of the immunoSEQ Assay, a bias-controlled multiplex PCR. Turning to the authors' computational methods: Within the assay, amplification of reference gene primers was used to estimate how many nucleated cells each sample contained. To quantify the absolute abundance of each unique TCRbeta CDR3 rearrangement, sequence reads were collapsed and filtered. Productive Simpson clonality was computed per sample as the square root of Simpson's diversity index over productive rearrangements. TCRdb provides this immuneACCESS table in a form limited to in-frame rearrangements. Some clones are lacking; in checked studies, under half of them reflect an unresolved V gene, and why the rest are absent is not known. V, J and clone size are taken as reported in that table, and D and trimming were inferred from the DNA itself. The sample table shows around 250,000 clones, and roughly 85% are seen once. The ten largest clones take up 4.5% to 6% of the sample.

The CDR3 runs 15 amino acids, cysteine and phenylalanine included. Only the CDR3 DNA stays, 45 bases, in frame from base 1. CDR1 and CDR2, per the germline V gene, are SGHRS and YFSETQ. The V and J ends are trimmed by 0 bases and 0 bases, leaving 9 bases between them. This sample is part of a study of blood T cell repertoires in COVID-19 (dated by TCRdb to 2019 to 2021). Notes on the research overall: Collaborator samples came from the United States, Italy and Spain and covered acute and convalescent phases of COVID-19. The prospective study material was composed of cDNA or gDNA derived from T cells, B-cell-depleted T cells, or PBMCs. Subjects who had been exposed to COVID-19, were actively infected with it, or had recovered from it provided the deeply sampled blood TCRbeta repertoires that made up the dataset. A freely available public database, intended as a resource for researchers studying the immune response to SARS-CoV-2, is where the repertoires were released. The samples were drawn from two sources: the first 160 participants of the ongoing ImmuneRACE study, and 1,200 or so subjects contributed by 6 global collaborators. The sample metadata nearly always contained a de-identified subject ID, COVID-19 status, age in years and sex. Where available, HLA class I and class II types were taken from metadata supplied by the sample provider and were not determined by assay-based typing.

Study-level results and caveats: Clinical and demographic metadata were provided uncurated, with the amount varying by source and participant.

Material for sequencing was peripheral blood. The TCR comes from a man in his fifties with active or convalescent COVID-19. The V gene is TRBV5-1 and the J gene is TRBJ1-1, with the D gene call left open. The sequenced DNA is TGCGCCAGCAGCTTGGTGGAGGGTATGAACACTGAAGCTTTCTTT. Its translation reads: CASSLVEGMNTEAFF.